The sequence of this T cell receptor (beta chain) was determined in a study of cytomegalovirus exposure and HLA in healthy donors. Notes on the study in general: Across donors, sequencing depth was assumed by presence/absence analyses to be roughly uniform. Sequencing artifact likely explains a cluster of highly shared sequence variants. Common viral pathogens (according to a later analysis) appeared linked to several of the most significant clusters.

With 60 Vbeta and 13 Jbeta primers, the PCR was carried out. Generated by immunoSEQ multiplex PCR, the TCRdb table keeps only in-frame clones and is missing some. The top ten hold about 1.3% of the sample, which has some 120,000 clones, about 78% seen once. The germline CDR1 and CDR2 sequences are GTSNPN and SVGIG (reference sequence). Deletions cut 1 base from V and 3 bases from J, with 10 bases between. The CDR3 contains 13 residues. On this clone itself: Its antigen remains unknown.

Sequencing was done on a sample of PBMCs. The J gene is TRBJ2-7, the V gene TRBV30; D is possibly TRBD2 (6 bases). This TCR was recovered from a man in his fifties or sixties in good health and CMV-seronegative. The CDR3 here is CAWSAGTYYEQYF. The CDR3 DNA reads TGTGCCTGGAGTGCCGGGACTTACTACGAGCAGTACTTC.